The sample holds a few counts of the clone carrying this TCR beta chain. The antigen remains unidentified. With V trimmed by 6 bases and J by 8 bases, 7 bases remained unmatched. This CDR3 is built from 13 residues. Germline CDR1 and CDR2: WNHNN and SYGVQD (reference sequence). These data come from a study of CD8 T cells in ankylosing spondylitis. General study findings and limits: The disease-linked clones had a CD8+ phenotype and low blood frequencies. A TCR beta motif of several highly homologous variants seemed to mark ankylosing spondylitis blood.

TCRdb ran MiXCR on the 5' RACE reads and lists one entry per CDR3 protein. The data contain under 200,000 distinct CDR3 sequences, 9.5% to 13% of them singletons. The sequenced sample consisted of blood, either unsorted or a sorted T cell fraction (not recorded which). This TCR was recovered from a male donor with ankylosing spondylitis or in good health (not recorded which). The V and J genes are TRBV10-1 and TRBJ2-4, with 7 bases lining up with TRBD1. Here the CDR3 DNA reads TGCGCCAGCAGCCCCACAGGGGTGGACATTCAGTACTTC. Its translation is CASSPTGVDIQYF.